Reported below is one TCR beta chain. Via MiXCR, TCRdb re-called the RT-PCR reads, giving one row per CDR3 protein. The table lists about 680,000 distinct CDR3 sequences, 14% of them singletons. The CDR3 runs to 15 residues. V dropped 0 bases and J dropped 4; count of bases not matched to a gene: 4. The V gene's germline CDR1 is SGHDT and CDR2 YYEEEE. The source of this sequence is a female donor in good health, serving as a healthy control. The sample taken for sequencing was memory CD4+ T cells from blood. The V and J genes are TRBV5-6 and TRBJ2-5, with 9 nucleotides matching TRBD2. The CDR3 bases are TGTGCCAGCAGCTTGGCAGCGGGAGGAGGAGAGACCCAGTACTTC. It yields the protein CASSLAAGGGETQYF.